This T cell receptor beta chain was sequenced during a study of cytomegalovirus exposure and HLA in healthy donors. As for the study in general: A preliminary data release comprised roughly 80 million unique TCRs obtained from HLA-typed donors.

Points on this clone: The antigen remains unidentified.

The ends lost 8 bases at V and 4 bases at J; junction bases unmatched: 6. Germline assignment: CDR1 SNHLY and CDR2 FYNNEI. The CDR3 has 15 amino acids. The PCR was carried out with 60 Vbeta primers and 13 Jbeta primers. Only in-frame clones appear in the TCRdb table, and some are missing; sequencing was by immunoSEQ multiplex PCR. The table records over 200,000 clones, roughly 87% of them present only once. Overall study results and limits: The study flagged some 170 TCR beta chains as cytomegalovirus-associated.

Sample: PBMCs. This clonotype was sampled from a woman aged 40-49 years in good health and CMV-seropositive. The J gene is TRBJ2-1, the V gene TRBV2; 12 bases match TRBD2. The CDR3 spells CASSGLAGKYNEQFF. The CDR3 DNA reads as TGTGCCAGCTCCGGACTAGCGGGGAAATACAATGAGCAGTTCTTC.